The clone carrying this TCR beta chain is a singleton in its sample. In the original analysis: Nucleated cell number was recorded as an estimate derived from reference gene primer amplification. Clones were read by immunoSEQ multiplex PCR, and TCRdb kept only the in-frame ones, dropping some. The V and J calls and clone size come from that table; D and trimming were worked out from the DNA. The sample includes some 76,000 clones, 86% of them seen just once. CDR1 is SGHDT, CDR2 YYEEEE, per germline. Between the trimmed V and J ends, which lost 6 bases and 4 bases, there was a span of 16 bases. The CDR3 is 14 amino acids. This entry is derived from a study of blood T cell repertoires in COVID-19. Study context: Nucleic acid was either cDNA or gDNA, and it came from T cells, B-cell-depleted T cells, or PBMCs.

V usage is TRBV5-6 and J usage is TRBJ1-2; D possibly corresponds to TRBD1 (6 bases). Sequencing was performed on peripheral blood. This clonotype was sampled from a man aged 80 or over in a cohort sampled during active COVID-19. The CDR3 coding sequence is TGTGCCAGCATCCAACTTAACAGGGCCTATGGCTACACCTTC. Encoded protein: CASIQLNRAYGYTF. Variable domain in full (rest from reference TRBV5-6 and TRBJ1-2): DAGVTQSPTHLIKTRGQQVTLRCSPKSGHDTVSWYQQALGQGPQFIFQYYEEEERQRGNFPDRFSGHQFPNYSSELNVNALLLGDSALYLCASIQLNRAYGYTFGSGTRLTVV.